This T cell receptor (beta chain) was sequenced in a study of cytomegalovirus exposure and HLA in healthy donors. Study details: Previous work identified 120 million or so unique TCR beta sequences from 150 million to 200 million T cells. Study-level points and caveats: In an earlier analysis, about 87% or about 30%: the productive usage of most TCR beta V segments. Most subjects had HLA-A and HLA-B alleles reportedly predicted accurately by TCR beta sequences.

The ends were cut back, 8 bases at V and 1 base at J, with 6 bases in the middle. Germline CDR1 LNHDA, CDR2 SQIVND (reference sequence). The CDR3 is 12 amino acids. Regarding this clone: What it binds is unknown.

The PCR employed 60 Vbeta primers together with 13 Jbeta primers. Clones were sequenced by immunoSEQ multiplex PCR, and TCRdb holds only the in-frame ones, with some missing. The sample gives around 100,000 clones, 82% of which show up once; around 23% is in the top ten. The sample taken for sequencing was PBMCs. The source of this sequence is a man under 40 in good health and CMV-seropositive. The gene calls are TRBV19 and TRBJ1-3; D remains unclear. The CDR3 is CASSRSGNTIYF. CDR3 DNA: TGTGCCAGTTCGAGGTCTGGAAACACCATATATTTT. Together with reference TRBV19 and TRBJ1-3, the CDR3 gives the full variable domain: DGGITQSPKYLFRKEGQNVTLSCEQNLNHDAMYWYRQDPGQGLRLIYYSQIVNDFQKGDIAEGYSVSREKKESFPLTVTSAQKNPTAFYLCASSRSGNTIYFGEGSWLTVV.